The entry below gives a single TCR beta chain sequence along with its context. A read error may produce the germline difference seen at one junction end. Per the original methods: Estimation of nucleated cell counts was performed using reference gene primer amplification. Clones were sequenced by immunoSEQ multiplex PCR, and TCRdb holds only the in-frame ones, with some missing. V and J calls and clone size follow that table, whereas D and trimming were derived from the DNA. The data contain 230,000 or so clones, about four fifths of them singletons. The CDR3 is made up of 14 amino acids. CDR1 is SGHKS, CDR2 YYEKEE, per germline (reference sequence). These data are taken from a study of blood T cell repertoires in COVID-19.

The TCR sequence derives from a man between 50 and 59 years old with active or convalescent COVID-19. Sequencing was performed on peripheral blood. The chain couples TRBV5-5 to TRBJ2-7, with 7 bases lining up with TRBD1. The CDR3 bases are TGTGCCAGCAGCTTGGTGGGACAGTCCCTCGAGGAGTACTTC. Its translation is CASSLVGQSLEEYF.